The rows below give T cell receptor beta chains drawn from one sample of a study of blood T cell repertoires in COVID-19. The assay was immunoSEQ multiplex PCR, and TCRdb's table has in-frame clones only and misses some. The repertoire has around 50,000 clones, about 92% of them found once; the top ten carry roughly 20%. The source material was peripheral blood. The receptor source for this set is a man in his 70s with active COVID-19. Both conserved end residues are part of each CDR3. D genes are given only for firm matches. A row's size may be missing; if present it is once, few, many or a size class.

J | D | V | size | length | CDR3 | DNA
TRBJ1-6 | NA | TRBV5-1 | NA | 16 | CASSRQRTENNSPLHF | TGCGCCAGCAGCCGACAACGGACAGAAAATAATTCACCCCTCCACTTT
TRBJ2-1 | TRBD1 | TRBV5-8 | NA | 15 | CASSKTGALYNEQFF | TGTGCCAGCAGCAAGACAGGGGCCCTCTACAATGAGCAGTTCTTC
TRBJ1-2 | NA | TRBV5-6 | NA | 15 | CASSAPGQTPYGYTF | TGTGCCAGCAGCGCACCGGGACAAACCCCCTATGGCTACACCTTC
TRBJ2-2 | NA | TRBV19 | NA | 19 | CASSISPWKRNANTGELFF | TGTGCCAGTAGTATATCCCCTTGGAAGAGGAACGCGAACACCGGGGAGCTGTTTTTT
TRBJ2-1 | NA | TRBV20-1 | NA | 14 | CSASWPGVYNEQFF | TGCAGTGCTAGTTGGCCGGGAGTCTACAATGAGCAGTTCTTC
TRBJ1-2 | NA | TRBV6-2/TRBV6-3 | few | 13 | CASSWGTNYGYTF | TGTGCCAGCAGTTGGGGCACTAACTATGGCTACACCTTC
TRBJ2-1 | TRBD2 | TRBV6-2/TRBV6-3 | NA | 17 | CASSYSSIGGIYNEQFF | TGTGCCAGCAGTTACTCGAGTATCGGGGGGATATACAATGAGCAGTTCTTC
TRBJ2-5 | TRBD1 | TRBV27 | NA | 17 | CASSAGTGYPLQETQYF | TGTGCCAGCAGTGCTGGGACAGGCTACCCCTTACAAGAGACCCAGTACTTC
TRBJ2-5 | TRBD1 | TRBV18 | NA | 15 | CASSPGQGAVKTQYF | TGTGCCAGCTCACCGGGACAGGGGGCCGTAAAGACCCAGTACTTC
TRBJ2-5 | NA | TRBV24-1 | NA | 12 | CATSVGGETQYF | TGTGCCACCAGCGTGGGGGGAGAGACCCAGTACTTC
TRBJ2-7 | TRBD2 | TRBV4-1 | NA | 16 | CASSQATSSGTYEQYF | TGCGCCAGCAGCCAAGCGACTAGCTCAGGCACCTACGAGCAGTACTTC
TRBJ2-3 | NA | TRBV7-3 | once | 16 | CASSLMGTLATDTQYF | TGTGCCAGCAGCCTGATGGGGACACTCGCCACAGATACGCAGTATTTT
TRBJ1-5 | NA | TRBV28 | once | 17 | CASSLGRRVESNQPQHF | TGTGCCAGCAGTTTAGGTCGCCGGGTGGAGAGCAATCAGCCCCAGCATTTT
TRBJ2-7 | TRBD2 | TRBV19 | NA | 17 | CASSKYRSSGRVYEQYF | TGTGCCAGTAGCAAATACCGCTCCAGCGGGAGGGTGTACGAGCAGTACTTC
TRBJ2-1 | TRBD1 | TRBV5-4 | NA | 15 | CASSIRQGPINEQFF | TGTGCCAGCAGCATCAGACAGGGTCCAATCAATGAGCAGTTCTTC
TRBJ2-1 | TRBD2 | TRBV10-3 | once | 14 | CAIRATGGRDEQFF | TGTGCCATCAGGGCTACGGGGGGGAGGGATGAGCAGTTCTTC
TRBJ1-5 | NA | TRBV5-4 | NA | 16 | CASSPPGQGKDQPQHF | TGTGCCAGCAGCCCTCCGGGACAAGGGAAAGATCAGCCCCAGCATTTT
TRBJ1-2 | TRBD1 | TRBV28 | NA | 13 | CASSLVRGNGYTF | TGTGCCAGCAGTTTAGTCAGGGGGAATGGCTACACCTTC
TRBJ2-3 | NA | TRBV7-9 | NA | 17 | CATLPRGQPLSTDTQYF | TGTGCCACCCTTCCCCGTGGACAGCCCCTGAGCACAGATACGCAGTATTTT
TRBJ2-1 | TRBD2 | TRBV30 | NA | 16 | CAWSSLAGSSYNEQFF | TGTGCCTGGAGTTCACTAGCGGGAAGCTCCTACAATGAGCAGTTCTTC
TRBJ1-2 | NA | TRBV4-1 | NA | 14 | CASSQDRGAYGYTF | TGCGCCAGCAGCCAAGACCGGGGGGCCTATGGCTACACCTTC
TRBJ2-1 | NA | TRBV14 | NA | 17 | CASSQVRGRFLYNEQFF | TGTGCCAGCAGCCAAGTCCGGGGGAGATTCCTTTACAATGAGCAGTTCTTC
TRBJ1-3 | NA | TRBV29-1 | NA | 15 | CSVDEGSSSGNTIYF | TGCAGCGTTGACGAGGGATCTTCCTCTGGAAACACCATATATTTT
TRBJ2-7 | NA | TRBV18 | NA | 13 | CASSPQGNYEQYF | TGTGCCAGCTCACCGCAGGGTAACTACGAGCAGTACTTC
TRBJ2-1 | TRBD1 | TRBV9 | once | 17 | CASSRGQGTSSYNEQFF | TGTGCCAGCAGCCGTGGACAGGGGACGAGCTCCTACAATGAGCAGTTCTTC